The rows below give T cell receptor beta chains drawn from one sample of a study of early T cells in non-severe SARS-CoV-2 infection. TCRdb called the 5' RACE reads again in MiXCR, with one record for every CDR3 protein. The table includes roughly 110,000 distinct CDR3 sequences, around 10% detected once. Input material: whole blood. The receptors come from an adult who was a healthcare worker with PCR-confirmed SARS-CoV-2 infection or an uninfected control (not recorded which). CDR3s leave out the opening cysteine and the closing phenylalanine or tryptophan.

>TRBV10-2|TRBJ2-1
ASGSTEQF
>TRBV11-3|TRBJ2-3
ASSNQRQTTYTTSTDTQY
>TRBV5-5|TRBJ2-2
ASSLKQGAVNTGELF
>TRBV7-3|TRBJ2-5
ASSLTWAPQETQY
>TRBV7-9|TRBJ2-1
ASGGGRFDNEQF
>TRBV5-1|TRBJ2-7
ASSFSYEQY
>TRBV4-1|TRBJ2-2
ASSHPLGELF
>TRBV7-2|TRBJ2-3
ASSHPQRQVTDTQY
>TRBV7-9|TRBJ1-1
ASSRGQLDTEAF
>TRBV6-6|TRBJ2-7
ASGTSVYEQY
>TRBV28|TRBJ2-7
ASSSGTVSYEQY
>TRBV7-9|TRBJ2-3
ASTLEGSTDTQY
>TRBV6-2/TRBV6-3|TRBJ1-5
ASSPSVSRQGWEPIF
>TRBV12-3/TRBV12-4|TRBJ2-6
ASSYRESGANVLT
>TRBV6-5|TRBJ2-7
ASSPIPGQGAAEQY
>TRBV10-2|TRBJ1-1
ASSERENTEAF
>TRBV2|TRBJ2-1
ASSVLPTGGDEQF
>TRBV28|TRBJ2-1
ASSSTSWTANEQF
>TRBV7-2|TRBJ2-3
ASSTPLGRGTDTQY
>TRBV3-1|TRBJ1-5
ASSQLQGGPQH
>TRBV4-3|TRBJ2-2
ASSQDGPSGGNTGELF
>TRBV6-2/TRBV6-3|TRBJ2-1
ASSYLVQREGNEQF
>TRBV2|TRBJ2-3
ATTTGTSGSDTQY
>TRBV6-6|TRBJ2-3
ASRPTSGTDTQY
>TRBV18|TRBJ1-3
ASSLGKGAPGGNTIY
>TRBV6-2/TRBV6-3|TRBJ1-6
ASSYSSPLH
>TRBV28|TRBJ2-1
ASSFAGARNEQF
>TRBV5-1|TRBJ2-5
ASSLGAGEGETQY
>TRBV28|TRBJ2-3
ASSLGGDTQY
>TRBV24-1|TRBJ2-3
ATSGGTSGRRDTQY
>TRBV5-1|TRBJ2-7
ASSLRDFYEQY
>TRBV5-4|TRBJ1-1
ASSEVLNTEAF
>TRBV9|TRBJ2-1
ASSDPAYEQF